This T cell receptor beta chain was observed in a study of CD8+ T cells in alopecia areata. Overall study findings and caveats: Scalp samples also yield sequences from resident alphabeta T cells of normal skin. For lesional scalp, especially alopecia totalis/universalis, clonality was higher than in normal scalp.

To note about this clone: Its antigen remains unidentified.

Researchers picked out CD4+ and CD8+ T cells from PBMCs by sorting. After isolation, RNA underwent reverse transcription to generate cDNA as the sequencing template. Measured with immunoSEQ multiplex PCR; TCRdb has only the in-frame clones, and not every one. The profile shows 100,000 to 130,000 clones, approximately 59% of them singletons. This sequence originates from a human donor in good health. Sequenced material: CD8+ T cells sorted from blood.

Written as DNA, the CDR3 is TGTGCCAGCAGCTTAGAAATTTCGGCAGGATGGGGCACAGATACGCAGTATTTT. This translates into CASSLEISAGWGTDTQYF. V is TRBV13 and J is TRBJ2-3; the D is unclear. CDR1 PRHDT and CDR2 FYEKMQ come from the germline V gene (reference sequence). The CDR3 is 18 residues long. The V end lost 1 base, the J end lost 1 base, and 18 bases lay between the germline ends.